One and the same sample provided the 7 T cell receptor beta chains below, sequenced in a study of T cell responses to AZD1222 COVID-19 vaccine (dated by TCRdb to the early 2020s). Per the publication, the time point label means: baseline before first vaccination. Preparation of the library involved the immunoSEQ multiplex PCR assay. TCRdb stores this immuneACCESS table with in-frame sequences only. Part of the clones is absent; in the studies checked, under half of the shortfall reflects unresolved V genes, and no reason is known for the rest. Within this sample are 90,000 to 150,000 clones, with around 90% of them counted one time only. The biggest ten clones account for 7% to 8.5% of the sample. The specimen was peripheral blood, collected on day 0 of AZD1222 vaccination. The receptors come from an adult in good health.

The CDR3 sequence is CASSYTDGSPLHF. In DNA form, the CDR3 reads TGTGCCAGCAGTTATACGGACGGTTCACCCCTCCACTTT. This rearrangement joins TRBV6-2 or TRBV6-3 to TRBJ1-6; D unclear. Trimming removed 3 bases at V and 9 bases at J, with 9 bases between. This CDR3 spans 13 amino acids. The V gene's germline CDR1 is MNHEY and CDR2 SVGEGT.

This rearrangement joins TRBV24-1 to TRBJ1-2, with D possibly being TRBD1 (5 bases). Germline V gene sequence: CDR1 KGHDR, CDR2 SFDVKD. The CDR3 is 15 amino acids. Trimming removed 3 bases from V and 2 bases from J, with 12 bases in between. The CDR3 is CATSDPPGGNYGYTF. CDR3 DNA sequence: TGTGCCACCAGTGATCCACCGGGGGGGAACTATGGCTACACCTTC.

CDR3 sequence reads: CASSLVHTGELFF. The DNA for the CDR3 is TGTGCCAGCAGCTTAGTACATACCGGGGAGCTGTTTTTT. The chain is built from TRBV11-3 and TRBJ2-2; no definite D call. V lost 1 base and J lost 5, with 5 bases in between. CDR1 is SGHNT, CDR2 YENEEA, per germline. The CDR3 has 13 amino acids.

V usage is TRBV4-1 and J usage is TRBJ1-4; TRBD1 might be the D (5 bases). The V gene's germline CDR1 is MGHRA and CDR2 YSYEKL. The length of the CDR3 is 14 residues. V dropped 4 bases and J dropped 13 bases, with 19 bases sitting between them. CDR3 region: CASSPWAQGRRLFF. CDR3 nucleotides: TGCGCCAGCAGCCCCTGGGCCCAGGGTCGGAGACTGTTTTTT.

This clone was seen just once. This rearrangement joins TRBV7-6 to TRBJ1-1; 8 nucleotides line up with TRBD1. Germline CDR1 SGHVS, CDR2 FNYEAQ. The trim removed 6 bases at V and 1 base at J, leaving 10 bases unmatched. The CDR3 sequence is 16 residues long. The CDR3 coding sequence is TGTGCCAGCAGTTCCCAGCCCAGGGGGCAGAACACTGAAGCTTTCTTT. It codes for CASSSQPRGQNTEAFF. Full variable domain (rest looked up from reference TRBV7-6 and TRBJ1-1): GAGVSQSPRYKVTKRGQDVALRCDPISGHVSLYWYRQALGQGPEFLTYFNYEAQQDKSGLPNDRFSAERPEGSISTLTIQRTEQRDSAMYRCASSSQPRGQNTEAFFGQGTRLTVV.

The gene calls are TRBV3-1 (or the pseudogene TRBV3-2) and TRBJ1-1; D ambiguous. The V gene lost 1 base and the J gene lost 8 bases, with 11 bases spanning the gap. Germline CDR1 reads LGHDT; CDR2 reads YNNKEL (reference sequence). This CDR3 is built from 13 residues. CDR3 loop: CASSQVSHGEAFF. The CDR3 DNA reads as TGTGCCAGCAGCCAAGTCTCCCATGGGGAAGCTTTCTTT.

The rearrangement links TRBV9 to TRBJ2-1, with unresolved D. CDR3 length: 14 amino acids. Trimming left V 2 bases short and J 0 bases short, with 6 bases between. CDR1 and CDR2 (germline): SGDLS, YYNGEE. The CDR3: CASSVWGSYNEQFF. Here the CDR3 DNA reads TGTGCCAGCAGCGTTTGGGGCTCCTACAATGAGCAGTTCTTC.